This TCR beta chain was recorded in a study of metastatic and nonmetastatic thyroid tumors. The length of the CDR3 is 11 residues. Trimming took 0 bases from V and 6 from J, leaving 6 bases between them. Germline lookup yields CDR1 GTSNPN and CDR2 SVGIG (reference sequence). This clone is a singleton in its sample. What it recognizes is unknown. Thyroid surgery took place with no prior treatment in any patient. Study-wide findings and caveats: In both blood and tumor samples, TCR beta diversity was reported significantly higher for malignant than benign nodules.

TCRdb reanalyzed the PCR reads via MiXCR. The data show about 12,000 clones, around a quarter seen once. The TCR comes from a female donor with papillary thyroid cancer or a benign thyroid nodule (not recorded which). Some clones in this sample may be carry-over from other donors' samples. The chain uses TRBV30 and TRBJ2-7; no firm D call. Sequenced: tumor tissue. The CDR3 here is CAWSVHGEQYF. In nucleotides, the CDR3 is TGTGCCTGGAGTGTCCATGGCGAGCAGTACTTC.